The entry below describes one TCR beta chain. What it binds is unknown. The sample belongs to a study of cytomegalovirus exposure and HLA in healthy donors. Study as a whole: The approximately 120 validation repertoires, a later analysis reported, used the same platform as the approximately 700 first-cohort repertoires.

Profiling relied on immunoSEQ multiplex PCR, and the TCRdb table lists in-frame clones only, not all of them. The data contain roughly 110,000 clones, 88% of them singletons. J lost 9 bases, V lost 6 bases, and 9 bases had no gene match. There are 13 residues in the CDR3. Germline V gene data show CDR1 as SGHTA and CDR2 as FQGNSA. Findings and caveats of the study: First-cohort TCR clusters were later found to tend to co-occur in the roughly 120 validation repertoires.

The TCR sequence derives from a woman aged 18-29 years in good health and CMV-seropositive. This sequence joins TRBV7-2 and TRBJ2-7; 9 bases are shared with TRBD1. Specimen: PBMCs. The CDR3 region has the DNA TGTGCCAGCAGTCGGGACAGGGATCTAGGGCAGTACGTC. Translating it yields CASSRDRDLGQYV.